These T cell receptor beta chains were read from a single sample in a study of blood T cells in healthy people across ages. Each CDR3 protein is one row after TCRdb ran MiXCR on the 5' RACE reads. The data show about 680,000 distinct CDR3 sequences, around 49% seen once. Input material: blood. The source is a woman aged 55-69 years in good health. Each CDR3 is given with its conserved first and last residue. The D gene is left open where the match is weak. Clone size is shown for a subset of rows, as once, few, many or a class of expanded clone.

D gene,clone size,V gene,J gene,CDR3 protein,CDR3 DNA
TRBD2,NA,TRBV27,TRBJ2-5,CASRNSGGWTQYF,TGTGCCAGCAGGAATAGCGGGGGGTGGACCCAGTACTTC
NA,NA,TRBV5-6,TRBJ1-5,CASSSGTLLNQPQHF,TGTGCCAGCAGCTCAGGGACTCTCCTCAATCAGCCCCAGCATTTT
NA,few,TRBV4-3,TRBJ1-3,CASSQDWGPGNTIYF,TGCGCCAGCAGCCAAGACTGGGGGCCGGGAAACACCATATATTTT
TRBD2,few,TRBV12-3/TRBV12-4,TRBJ2-1,CASGGSGWNSEQFF,TGTGCCAGCGGCGGGAGCGGGTGGAACAGTGAGCAGTTCTTC
NA,NA,TRBV9,TRBJ1-1,CASSVRYRVNTEAFF,TGTGCCAGCAGCGTAAGGTACAGGGTTAACACTGAAGCTTTCTTT
NA,NA,TRBV6-6,TRBJ2-5,CASSYPPTKDEQYF,TGTGCCAGCAGTTACCCACCCACAAAGGATGAGCAGTACTTC
TRBD1,NA,TRBV7-8,TRBJ2-3,CASSSGQGATDTQYF,TGTGCCAGCAGCTCAGGACAGGGGGCCACAGATACGCAGTATTTT
NA,NA,TRBV27,TRBJ1-4,CASSLSFWGGVPNEKLFF,TGTGCCAGCAGTTTATCCTTTTGGGGAGGGGTCCCTAATGAAAAACTGTTTTTT
NA,few,TRBV6-5,TRBJ2-5,CASSYSSTSNEQYF,TGTGCCAGCAGTTACTCTTCGACGTCCAATGAGCAGTACTTC
TRBD2,NA,TRBV12-3/TRBV12-4,TRBJ2-3,CASSFRAGATDTQYF,TGTGCCAGCAGTTTCAGAGCGGGAGCCACAGATACGCAGTATTTT
NA,few,TRBV3-1,TRBJ1-6,CASSSSGDSPLHF,TGTGCCAGCAGCTCGTCGGGAGATTCACCCCTCCACTTT
TRBD2,NA,TRBV6-2/TRBV6-3,TRBJ2-3,CASSYRSGLAGGEQYF,TGTGCCAGCAGTTACCGGTCGGGACTAGCGGGAGGGGAGCAGTATTTT
NA,NA,TRBV12-3/TRBV12-4,TRBJ2-5,CASTMTEDETQYF,TGTGCCAGCACTATGACAGAGGACGAGACCCAGTACTTC
TRBD2,NA,TRBV6-6,TRBJ2-5,CASNPGTSKWEQYF,TGTGCCAGCAATCCCGGGACTAGCAAGTGGGAGCAGTACTTC
TRBD1,few,TRBV7-2,TRBJ2-7,CASSPRQGRDNEQYF,TGTGCCAGCAGCCCCCGACAGGGGCGAGACAATGAGCAGTACTTC
NA,NA,TRBV4-2,TRBJ2-1,CASSQDSVERGNEQFF,TGTGCCAGCAGCCAAGATTCGGTCGAACGGGGGAATGAGCAGTTCTTC
TRBD1,many,TRBV6-5,TRBJ2-1,CASSYPGVDRGLSYNEQFF,TGTGCCAGCAGTTACCCAGGGGTGGACAGGGGGCTTTCCTACAATGAGCAGTTCTTC
NA,few,TRBV7-2,TRBJ1-6,CASSLDSRTLHF,TGTGCCAGCAGCCTCGACTCAAGGACCCTCCACTTT
NA,NA,TRBV7-7,TRBJ2-2,CASSFGNVGSGELFF,TGTGCTAGCAGCTTTGGCAACGTGGGGTCCGGGGAGCTGTTTTTT
NA,NA,TRBV15,TRBJ2-5,CATSSMWDGTQYF,TGTGCCACCAGCAGTATGTGGGACGGGACCCAGTACTTC
TRBD1,few,TRBV20-1,TRBJ2-3,CSARQGPTTDTQYF,TGCAGTGCCCGACAGGGGCCGACCACAGATACGCAGTATTTT
NA,NA,TRBV27,TRBJ1-2,CASSFSEGTNTVDGYTF,TGTGCCAGCAGTTTTTCCGAGGGAACTAATACGGTTGATGGCTACACCTTC
NA,once,TRBV4-2,TRBJ1-1,CASSQAWELEAFF,TGTGCCAGCAGCCAAGCCTGGGAATTAGAAGCTTTCTTT
TRBD2,NA,TRBV20-1,TRBJ2-5,CSATPLRSAGAQETQYF,TGCAGTGCTACCCCCCTAAGGAGTGCGGGAGCCCAAGAGACCCAGTACTTC
NA,few,TRBV7-2,TRBJ2-1,CASSLVSGALNEQFF,TGTGCCAGCAGCTTAGTAAGCGGAGCTTTGAATGAGCAGTTCTTC
TRBD2,NA,TRBV20-1,TRBJ2-1,CSARDLSGRVSYNEQFF,TGCAGTGCTAGAGATCTGAGCGGGAGGGTCTCCTACAATGAGCAGTTCTTC
NA,few,TRBV5-6,TRBJ2-1,CASSLPVRPSNEQFF,TGTGCCAGCAGCTTGCCGGTCAGACCAAGCAATGAGCAGTTCTTC
TRBD2,NA,TRBV2,TRBJ2-3,CASEQGTSGRISTDTQYF,TGTGCCAGCGAACAGGGGACTAGCGGGAGGATTAGCACAGATACGCAGTATTTT
TRBD2,NA,TRBV6-2/TRBV6-3,TRBJ2-7,CASSPGLAGEWSSYEQYF,TGTGCCAGCAGCCCCGGACTAGCGGGAGAGTGGAGCTCCTACGAGCAGTACTTC
TRBD1,NA,TRBV7-2,TRBJ1-1,CASSLDSGLYRGEAFF,TGTGCCAGCAGCTTAGATAGTGGGCTTTACAGGGGTGAAGCTTTCTTT
NA,NA,TRBV6-2/TRBV6-3,TRBJ2-7,CASSDIGTGNYEQYF,TGTGCCAGCTCCGATATCGGGACTGGTAACTACGAGCAGTACTTC
TRBD2,few,TRBV20-1,TRBJ2-7,CSAPDPGLATHEQYF,TGCAGTGCTCCTGATCCGGGACTAGCGACCCACGAGCAGTACTTC